One and the same sample provided the 5 T cell receptor beta chains below, sequenced in a study of T cells in Graves' hyperthyroidism and ophthalmopathy (dated by TCRdb to about 2019). The method behind the library was multiplex PCR. TCRdb lists the instrument as Illumina HiSeq 2000. The TCR beta CDR3 regions were amplified from RNA transcripts. The first round of RT-PCR for the TCR CDR3 was performed with the HTBI primer set and the Qiagen OneStep RT-PCR kit. The public reads were reanalyzed by TCRdb: fastp trimming at Q25, MiXCR alignment, in-frame beta chains only. Each CDR3 protein appears once, grouped with its most common genes and DNA. The sample table shows 500,000 to 550,000 distinct CDR3 sequences, and about 20% are seen once. The top ten clonotypes cover approximately 50% of the sample. Sample: blood. The origin of the receptors is a man aged 35-49 years with Graves' ophthalmopathy.

The chain is built from TRBV10-3 and TRBJ2-1; D call uncertain. The CDR3 length is 11 residues. The germline V gene encodes CDR1 ENHRY and CDR2 SYGVKD. The V and J ends lost 8 bases and 9 bases respectively, with 11 bases between them. CDR3 region: CAIGDGGEQFF. DNA of the CDR3: TGTGCCATCGGGGATGGCGGTGAGCAGTTCTTC.

The chain uses TRBV6-1 and TRBJ2-7; 11 bases fit TRBD2. Germline trimming cut 7 bases from V and 1 base from J; bases unmatched to any gene: 9. Germline V lookup: CDR1 MNHNS, CDR2 SASEGT. The CDR3 covers 16 residues. This CDR3 reads CASTPAGTSGSYEQYF. The CDR3 DNA follows: TGTGCCAGCACCCCTGCCGGGACTAGCGGATCCTACGAGCAGTACTTC.

The chain employs TRBV6-5 and TRBJ1-2, with 7 bases that match TRBD1. This CDR3 spans 17 amino acids. J lost 0 bases, V lost 2 bases, and 9 bases had no gene match. Germline loops: CDR1 MNHEY, CDR2 SVGAGI. In DNA form, the CDR3 reads TGTGCCAGCAGTTACCCTCCCGGGACAGACCCTAACTATGGCTACACCTTC. This codes for CASSYPPGTDPNYGYTF.

In its sample, this clonotype was seen many times. The chain uses TRBV7-2 and TRBJ2-5; 9 nucleotides match TRBD2. This CDR3 region has 15 residues. CDR1 and CDR2 (germline): SGHTA, FQGNSA. The V gene end was trimmed by 0 bases and the J gene end by 5 bases; junction bases not matched to a gene: 4. CDR3 nucleotides: TGTGCCAGCAGCTTAGCGGGACTAGCCGGGGAGACCCAGTACTTC. Its protein is CASSLAGLAGETQYF.

The chain carries TRBV19 and TRBJ1-5; D may be TRBD1 (5 bases). Germline V lookup: CDR1 LNHDA, CDR2 SQIVND (reference sequence). The CDR3 spans 17 residues. V lost 9 bases to trimming and J lost 4 bases, with 25 bases between them. In DNA form, the CDR3 reads TGTGCCAGCATGGCGGGAGGGGCTGGCGGGCGGAATCAGCCCCAGCATTTT. Amino acids: CASMAGGAGGRNQPQHF.